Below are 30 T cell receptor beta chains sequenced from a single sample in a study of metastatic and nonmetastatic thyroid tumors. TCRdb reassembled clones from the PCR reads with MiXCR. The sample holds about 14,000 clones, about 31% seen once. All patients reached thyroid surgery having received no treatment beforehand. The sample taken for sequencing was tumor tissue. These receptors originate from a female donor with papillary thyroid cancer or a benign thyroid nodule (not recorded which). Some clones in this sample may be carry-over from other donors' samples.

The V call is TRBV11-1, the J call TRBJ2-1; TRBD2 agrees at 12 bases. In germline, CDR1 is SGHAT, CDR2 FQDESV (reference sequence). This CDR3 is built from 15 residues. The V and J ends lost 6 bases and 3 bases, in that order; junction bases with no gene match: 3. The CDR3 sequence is CASSRTSGNYNEQFF. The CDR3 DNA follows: TGTGCCAGCAGTAGGACTAGCGGGAACTACAATGAGCAGTTCTTC.

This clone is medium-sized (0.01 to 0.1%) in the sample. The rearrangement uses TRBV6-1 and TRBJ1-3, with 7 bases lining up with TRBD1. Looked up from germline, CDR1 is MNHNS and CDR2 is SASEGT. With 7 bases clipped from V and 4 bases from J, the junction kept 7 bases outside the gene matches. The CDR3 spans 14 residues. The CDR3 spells CASTRRGGGNTIYF. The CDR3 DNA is TGTGCCAGCACCCGTCGAGGGGGCGGAAACACCATATATTTT.

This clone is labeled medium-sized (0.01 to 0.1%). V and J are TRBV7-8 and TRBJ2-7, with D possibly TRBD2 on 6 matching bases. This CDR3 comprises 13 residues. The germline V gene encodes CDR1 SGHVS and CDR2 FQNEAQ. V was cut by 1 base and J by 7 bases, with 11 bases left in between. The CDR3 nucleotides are TGTGCCAGCAGCTTAGTCGCCGGGGGAGAGCAGTACTTC. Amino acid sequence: CASSLVAGGEQYF. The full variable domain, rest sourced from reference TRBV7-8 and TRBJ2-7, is GAGVSQSPRYKVAKRGQDVALRCDPISGHVSLFWYQQALGQGPEFLTYFQNEAQLDKSGLPSDRFFAERPEGSVSTLKIQRTQQEDSAVYLCASSLVAGGEQYFGPGTRLTVT.

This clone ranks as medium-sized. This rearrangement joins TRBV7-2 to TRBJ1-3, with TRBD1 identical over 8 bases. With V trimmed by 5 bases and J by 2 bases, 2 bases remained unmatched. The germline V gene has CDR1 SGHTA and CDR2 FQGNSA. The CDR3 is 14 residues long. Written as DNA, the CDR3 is TGTGCCAGCAGCGCACAGGGGGCTGGAAACACCATATATTTT. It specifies CASSAQGAGNTIYF.

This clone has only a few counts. The chain's CDR3 is CASKAGWFGPYEQYF. CDR3 sequence (DNA): TGTGCCAGCAAAGCGGGGTGGTTCGGGCCCTACGAGCAGTACTTC. This chain uses TRBV2 with TRBJ2-7, with 7 positions matching TRBD2. This CDR3 region has 15 residues. V was pared by 7 bases and J by 2 bases, with 11 bases of the junction left unmatched. Germline CDR1 and CDR2: SNHLY and FYNNEI. The entire variable domain, with the rest obtained from reference TRBV2 and TRBJ2-7, is as follows: EPEVTQTPSHQVTQMGQEVILRCVPISNHLYFYWYRQILGQKVEFLVSFYNNEISEKSEIFDDQFSVERPDGSNFTLKIRSTKLEDSAMYFCASKAGWFGPYEQYFGPGTRLTVT.

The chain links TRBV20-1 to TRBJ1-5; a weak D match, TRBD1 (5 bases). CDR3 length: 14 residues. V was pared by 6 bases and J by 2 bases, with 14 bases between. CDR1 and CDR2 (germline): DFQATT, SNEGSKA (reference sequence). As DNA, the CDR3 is TGCAGTGCGATCCCAGGGTGCTGCAATCAGCCCCAGCATTTT. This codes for CSAIPGCCNQPQHF.

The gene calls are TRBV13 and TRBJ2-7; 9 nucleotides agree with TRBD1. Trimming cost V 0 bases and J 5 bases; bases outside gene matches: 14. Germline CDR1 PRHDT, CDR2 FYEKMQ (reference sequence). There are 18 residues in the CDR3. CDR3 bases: TGTGCCAGCAGCTTAGGTTCTAACTGGGGACAGGGTATGGACGAGCAGTACTTC. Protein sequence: CASSLGSNWGQGMDEQYF.

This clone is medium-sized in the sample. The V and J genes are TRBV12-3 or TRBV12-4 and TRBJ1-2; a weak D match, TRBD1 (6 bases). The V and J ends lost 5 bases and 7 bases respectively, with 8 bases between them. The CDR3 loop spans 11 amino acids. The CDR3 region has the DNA TGTGCCAGCAGTGCCAGGGGTGGCTACACCTTC. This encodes CASSARGGYTF.

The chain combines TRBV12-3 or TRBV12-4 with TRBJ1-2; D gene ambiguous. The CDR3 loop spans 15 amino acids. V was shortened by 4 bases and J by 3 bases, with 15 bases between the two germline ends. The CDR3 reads CASSSRAPKHYGYTF. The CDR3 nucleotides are TGTGCCAGCAGTTCCCGGGCCCCTAAGCACTATGGCTACACCTTC.

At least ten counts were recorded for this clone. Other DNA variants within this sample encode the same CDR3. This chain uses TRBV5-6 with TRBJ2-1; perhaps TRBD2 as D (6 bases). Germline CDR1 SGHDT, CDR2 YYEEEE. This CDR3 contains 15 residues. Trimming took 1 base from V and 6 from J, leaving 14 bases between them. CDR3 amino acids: CASSLFGSRGNEQFF. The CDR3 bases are TGTGCCAGCAGCTTGTTCGGGAGTCGCGGCAATGAGCAGTTCTTC.

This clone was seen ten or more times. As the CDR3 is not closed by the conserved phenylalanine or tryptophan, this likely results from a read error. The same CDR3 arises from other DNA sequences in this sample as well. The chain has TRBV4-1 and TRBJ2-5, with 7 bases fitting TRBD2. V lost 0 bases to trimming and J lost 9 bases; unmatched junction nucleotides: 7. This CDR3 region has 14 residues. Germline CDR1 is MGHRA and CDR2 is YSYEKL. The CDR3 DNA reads TGCGCCAGCAGCCAAGAAACAGGACGGGAGGCCCAGTACCTC. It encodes CASSQETGREAQYL.

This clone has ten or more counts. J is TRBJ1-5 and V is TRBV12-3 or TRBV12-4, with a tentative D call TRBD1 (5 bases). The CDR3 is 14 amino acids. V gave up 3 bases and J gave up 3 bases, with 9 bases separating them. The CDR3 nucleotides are TGTGCCAGCAGTTTTTTAGGGGTCAATCAGCCCCAGCATTTT. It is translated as CASSFLGVNQPQHF.

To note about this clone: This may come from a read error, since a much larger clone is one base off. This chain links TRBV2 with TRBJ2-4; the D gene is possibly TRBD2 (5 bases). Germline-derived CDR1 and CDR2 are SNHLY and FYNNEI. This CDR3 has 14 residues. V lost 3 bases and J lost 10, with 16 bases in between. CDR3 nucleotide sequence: TGTGCCAGCAGTGACCTATGGACTGGAAAAATTCAGTACTTC. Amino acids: CASSDLWTGKIQYF. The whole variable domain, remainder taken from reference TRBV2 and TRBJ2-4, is EPEVTQTPSHQVTQMGQEVILRCVPISNHLYFYWYRQILGQKVEFLVSFYNNEISEKSEIFDDQFSVERPDGSNFTLKIRSTKLEDSAMYFCASSDLWTGKIQYFGAGTRLSVL.

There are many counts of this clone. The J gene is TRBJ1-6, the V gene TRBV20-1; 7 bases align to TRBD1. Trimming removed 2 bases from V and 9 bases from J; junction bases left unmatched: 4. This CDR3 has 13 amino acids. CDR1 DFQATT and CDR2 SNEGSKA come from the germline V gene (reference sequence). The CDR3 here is CSARPSGGSPLHF. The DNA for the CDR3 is TGCAGTGCTAGACCCTCAGGGGGTTCACCCCTCCACTTT.

In DNA form, the CDR3 reads TGTGCCAGCAGCACTGCGGCCGAGTTTTACAATCAGCCCCAGCATTTT. The encoded protein is CASSTAAEFYNQPQHF. The V gene is TRBV5-8, the J gene TRBJ1-5; D not certain. V was shortened by 4 bases and J by 3 bases, with 17 bases between the two germline ends. The CDR3 covers 16 residues. Germline V gene lookup returns CDR1 SGHTS and CDR2 YDEGEE.

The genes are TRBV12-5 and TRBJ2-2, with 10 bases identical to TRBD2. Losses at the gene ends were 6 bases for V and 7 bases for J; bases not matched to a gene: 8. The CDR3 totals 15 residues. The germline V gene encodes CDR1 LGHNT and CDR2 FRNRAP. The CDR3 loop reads CASGLLAGLVGELFF. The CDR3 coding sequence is TGTGCTAGTGGACTACTAGCGGGACTTGTCGGGGAGCTGTTTTTT.

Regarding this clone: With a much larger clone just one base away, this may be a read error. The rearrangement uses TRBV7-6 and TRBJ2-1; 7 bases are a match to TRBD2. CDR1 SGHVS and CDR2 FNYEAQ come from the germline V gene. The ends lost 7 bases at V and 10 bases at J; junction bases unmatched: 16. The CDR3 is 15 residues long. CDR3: CASTKAAGREGEQFF. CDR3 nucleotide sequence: TGTGCCAGCACTAAAGCGGCGGGAAGGGAGGGGGAGCAGTTCTTC.

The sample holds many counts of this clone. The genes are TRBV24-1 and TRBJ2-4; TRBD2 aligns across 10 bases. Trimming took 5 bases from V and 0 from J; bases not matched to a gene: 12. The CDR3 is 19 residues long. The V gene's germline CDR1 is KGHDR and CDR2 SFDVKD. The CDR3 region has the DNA TGTGCCACCAGTGGACTGGGACTAGCGCCCGTCCTAGCCAAAAACATTCAGTACTTC. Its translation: CATSGLGLAPVLAKNIQYF.

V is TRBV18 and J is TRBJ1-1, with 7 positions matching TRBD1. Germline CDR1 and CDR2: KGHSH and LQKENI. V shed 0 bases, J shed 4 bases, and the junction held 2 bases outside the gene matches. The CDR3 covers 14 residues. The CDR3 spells CASSPPSGGTEAFF. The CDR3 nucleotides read TGTGCCAGCTCACCACCGTCAGGGGGCACTGAAGCTTTCTTT.

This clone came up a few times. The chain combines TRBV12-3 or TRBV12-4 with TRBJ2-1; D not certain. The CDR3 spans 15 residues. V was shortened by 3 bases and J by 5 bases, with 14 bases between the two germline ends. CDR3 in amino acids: CASSFENEKDNEQFF. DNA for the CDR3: TGTGCCAGCAGTTTTGAGAATGAAAAGGACAATGAGCAGTTCTTC.

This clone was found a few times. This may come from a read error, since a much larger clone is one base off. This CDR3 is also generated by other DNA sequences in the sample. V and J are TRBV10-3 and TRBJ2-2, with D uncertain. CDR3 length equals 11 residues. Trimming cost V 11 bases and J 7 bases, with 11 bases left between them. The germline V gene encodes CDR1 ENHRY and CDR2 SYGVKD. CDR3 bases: TGTGCCGCAACTGGGGACGGGGAGCTGTTTTTT. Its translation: CAATGDGELFF.

The CDR3 spells CASSQGGDNSPLHF. The CDR3 DNA follows: TGTGCCAGCAGCCAGGGGGGGGATAATTCACCCCTCCACTTT. The V call is TRBV7-6, the J call TRBJ1-6; 7 bases are shared with TRBD1. The V segment lost 5 bases and the J segment 5 bases; nucleotides outside the gene matches: 3. Germline CDR1 SGHVS, CDR2 FNYEAQ. CDR3 length: 14 residues.

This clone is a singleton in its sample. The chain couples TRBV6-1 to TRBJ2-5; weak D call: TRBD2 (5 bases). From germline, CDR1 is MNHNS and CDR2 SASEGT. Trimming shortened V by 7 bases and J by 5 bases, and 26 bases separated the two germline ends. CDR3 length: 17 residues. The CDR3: CASIETLSGSGWETQYF. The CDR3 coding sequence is TGTGCCAGCATCGAGACACTTAGTGGGAGCGGCTGGGAGACCCAGTACTTC.

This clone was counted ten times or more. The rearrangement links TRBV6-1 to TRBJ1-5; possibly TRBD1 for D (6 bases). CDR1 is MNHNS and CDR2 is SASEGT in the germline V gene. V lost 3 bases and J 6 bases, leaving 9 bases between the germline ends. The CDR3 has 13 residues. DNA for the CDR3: TGTGCCAGCAGTGACCACAGGGTTCAGCCCCAGCATTTT. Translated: CASSDHRVQPQHF.

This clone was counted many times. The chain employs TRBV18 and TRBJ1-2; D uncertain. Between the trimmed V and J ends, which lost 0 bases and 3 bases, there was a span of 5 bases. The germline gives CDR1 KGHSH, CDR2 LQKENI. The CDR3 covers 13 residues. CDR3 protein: CASSPPEDYGYTF. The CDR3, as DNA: TGTGCCAGCTCACCACCGGAGGACTATGGCTACACCTTC.

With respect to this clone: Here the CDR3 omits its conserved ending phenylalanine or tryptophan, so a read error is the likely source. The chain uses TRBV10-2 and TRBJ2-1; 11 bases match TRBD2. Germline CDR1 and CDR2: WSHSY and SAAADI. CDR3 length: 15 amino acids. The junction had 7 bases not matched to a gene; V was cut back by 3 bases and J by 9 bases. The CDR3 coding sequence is TGCGCCAGCAGTGATACTAGCGGGAGTTGGGGTGAGCAGTTCCTC. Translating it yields CASSDTSGSWGEQFL.

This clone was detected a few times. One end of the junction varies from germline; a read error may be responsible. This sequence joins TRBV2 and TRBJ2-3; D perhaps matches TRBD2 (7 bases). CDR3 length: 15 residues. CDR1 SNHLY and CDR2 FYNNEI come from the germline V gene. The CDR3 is CSSSDWGGVVNPQYF. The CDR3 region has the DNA TGTTCCAGCAGTGACTGGGGGGGCGTAGTAAATCCGCAGTATTTT.

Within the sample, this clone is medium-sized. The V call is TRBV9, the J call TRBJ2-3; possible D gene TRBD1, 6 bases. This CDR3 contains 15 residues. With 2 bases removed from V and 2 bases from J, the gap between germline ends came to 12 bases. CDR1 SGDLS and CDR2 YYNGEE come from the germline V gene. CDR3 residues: CASSVRDTYTDTQYF. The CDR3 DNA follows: TGTGCCAGCAGCGTGAGGGACACATACACAGATACGCAGTATTTT.

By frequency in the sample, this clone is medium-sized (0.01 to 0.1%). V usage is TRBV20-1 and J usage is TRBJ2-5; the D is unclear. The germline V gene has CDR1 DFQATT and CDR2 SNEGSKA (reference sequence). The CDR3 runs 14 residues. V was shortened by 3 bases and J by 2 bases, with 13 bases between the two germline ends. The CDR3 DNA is TGCAGTGCTAGGACCCCGGATTTGCAAGAGACCCAGTACTTC. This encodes CSARTPDLQETQYF.

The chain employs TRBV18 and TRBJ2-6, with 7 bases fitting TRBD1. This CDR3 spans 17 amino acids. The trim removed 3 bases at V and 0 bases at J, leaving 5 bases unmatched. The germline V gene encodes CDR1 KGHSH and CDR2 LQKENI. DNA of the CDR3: TGTGCCAGCTCACCCGACAGGGCCTCCTCTGGGGCCAACGTCCTGACTTTC. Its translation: CASSPDRASSGANVLTF.